This T cell receptor (beta chain) appears in the sequencing data of a study of OX40 agonist ivuxolimab in advanced cancers. As for the study more broadly: Ivuxolimab was a fully human IgG2 agonistic monoclonal antibody targeting the costimulatory receptor OX40 (CD134). Intravenous ivuxolimab was administered to patients every 2 weeks at six dose levels: 0.01, 0.1, 0.3, 1.5, 3 and 10 mg/kg. Of the approximately 50 patients in dose escalation, about 19 had hepatocellular carcinoma, approximately 15 had melanoma, 9 had renal cell carcinoma and 9 had head and neck cancer. In the dose-escalation cohort, 65% to 90% of patients were male, and the mean age was approximately 64 years, with a range of roughly 20 to 85. Patients were allowed to have had prior anti-PD-1, anti-PD-L1 or anti-CTLA-4 therapy, and 30% to 40% of the dose-escalation patients had previously received checkpoint inhibitors. Partial responses occurred in three dose-escalation patients, of whom one had hepatocellular carcinoma and two had cutaneous melanoma. The purpose of peripheral TCRbeta sequencing was to test whether ivuxolimab changed TCR sequence diversity and led to clonal T-cell expansion. The paper reports the monotherapy dose-escalation portion (N of about 54 patients) of the phase I ivuxolimab trial.

For sequencing of the TCRbeta CDR3 region, genomic DNA was extracted from the sorted cells. TCRbeta CDR3 regions were sequenced using the immunoSEQ Assay. In TCRdb, the immuneACCESS table is reduced to in-frame sequences with V and J assigned. These tables do not hold every clone; where another copy was compared, an unresolved V gene accounts for under half, and the others remain unexplained. The sample table contains about 59,000 clones; only one count was recorded for about 89% of them. The top ten clones comprise approximately 0.41% of the sample. Patients with autoimmune disease history or receiving systemic immunosuppression were excluded from the trial. Peripheral blood for TCR sequencing was collected from all dose cohorts at baseline, on cycle 4 day 1, and on cycle 7 day 1. Samples came from an open-label, multicenter, first-in-human phase I dose-escalation trial of ivuxolimab. Adults with locally advanced or metastatic melanoma, renal cell, hepatocellular, or head and neck squamous cell carcinoma were enrolled in the trial. Before TCR sequencing, CD4+ T cells and CD8+ T cells from peripheral blood were sorted into separate populations.

Study-wide conclusions, independent of this receptor: After ivuxolimab, CD8+ T cells had more expanded clones than CD4+ T cells on average. Antigen specificity was not determined for the clonally expanded peripheral T cells. At doses of 0.1 to 3.0 mg/kg, clonal expansion of both CD4+ and CD8+ blood T cells was observed from baseline to week 6. In the 0.1-3.0 mg/kg groups, partial responders were among the patients with the lowest normalized peripheral clonal expansion, particularly in CD8+ T cells. Low levels of normalized T-cell clonal expansion were also seen in some patients who did not respond.

A note on this clone: This clone's antigen is unknown. No base quality values were provided; no much bigger clone lies one nucleotide off.

The receptor was derived from an adult with an advanced solid tumor such as melanoma, head and neck, liver or kidney cancer. Sequences were derived from CD4+ or CD8+ T cells sorted from blood, sampled in a trial of the OX40 agonist ivuxolimab.

The CDR3 is CASSWETTGGAEAFF. The nucleotide sequence reads TGTGCCAGCAGCTGGGAAACGACAGGGGGAGCTGAAGCTTTCTTT. In this chain, TRBV5-4 is recombined with TRBJ1-1, with TRBD1 matching 9 junction bases. At the junction V is shortened by 3 bases and J by 6 bases; bases outside the gene matches: 9. The CDR3 holds 15 amino acids from the cysteine to the phenylalanine. Only the CDR3 region is kept as DNA, spanning 45 bases read in frame from base 1. Taken from the germline V gene (reference sequence), the CDR1 and CDR2 loops are SGHNT and YYREEE.